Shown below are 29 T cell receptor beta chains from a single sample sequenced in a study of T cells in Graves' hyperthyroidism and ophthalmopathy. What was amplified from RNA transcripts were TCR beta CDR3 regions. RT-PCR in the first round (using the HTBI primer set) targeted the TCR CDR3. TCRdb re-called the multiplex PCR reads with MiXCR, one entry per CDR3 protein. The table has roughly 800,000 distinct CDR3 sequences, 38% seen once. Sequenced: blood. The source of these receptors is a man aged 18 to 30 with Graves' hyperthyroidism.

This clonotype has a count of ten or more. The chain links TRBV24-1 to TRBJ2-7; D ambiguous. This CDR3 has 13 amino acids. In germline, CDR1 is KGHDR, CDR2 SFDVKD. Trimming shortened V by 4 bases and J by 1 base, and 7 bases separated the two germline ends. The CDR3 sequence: CATSDPRSYEQYF. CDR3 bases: TGTGCCACCAGTGACCCCCGTTCCTACGAGCAGTACTTC.

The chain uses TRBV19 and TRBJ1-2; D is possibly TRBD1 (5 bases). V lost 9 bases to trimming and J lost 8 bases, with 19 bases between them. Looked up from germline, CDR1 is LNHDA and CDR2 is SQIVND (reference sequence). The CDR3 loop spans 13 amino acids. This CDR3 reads CASRLGPQGGYTF. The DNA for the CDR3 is TGTGCCAGCAGGCTGGGACCCCAGGGAGGCTACACCTTC.

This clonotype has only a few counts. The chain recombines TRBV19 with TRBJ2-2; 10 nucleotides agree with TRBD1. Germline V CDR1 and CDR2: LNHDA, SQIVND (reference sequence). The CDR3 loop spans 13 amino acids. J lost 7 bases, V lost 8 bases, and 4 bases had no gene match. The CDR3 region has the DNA TGTGCCAGTGGGACAGGGGAGGTCGGGGAGCTGTTTTTT. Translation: CASGTGEVGELFF.

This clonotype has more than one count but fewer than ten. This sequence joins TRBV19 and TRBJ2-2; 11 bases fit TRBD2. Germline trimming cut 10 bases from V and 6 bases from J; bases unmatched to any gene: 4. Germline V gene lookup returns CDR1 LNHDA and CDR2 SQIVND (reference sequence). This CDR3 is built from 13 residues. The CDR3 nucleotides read TGTGCCATAGGGACTAGCGGTTCCGGGGAGCTGTTTTTT. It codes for CAIGTSGSGELFF. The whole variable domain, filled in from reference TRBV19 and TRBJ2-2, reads DGGITQSPKYLFRKEGQNVTLSCEQNLNHDAMYWYRQDPGQGLRLIYYSQIVNDFQKGDIAEGYSVSREKKESFPLTVTSAQKNPTAFYLCAIGTSGSGELFFGEGSRLTVL.

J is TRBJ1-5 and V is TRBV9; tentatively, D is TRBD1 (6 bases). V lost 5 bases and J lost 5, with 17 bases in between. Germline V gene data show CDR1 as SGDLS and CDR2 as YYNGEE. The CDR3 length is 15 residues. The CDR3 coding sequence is TGTGCCAGCAGTCTTCCAGGGGTCCTCGATCAGCCCCAGCATTTT. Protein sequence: CASSLPGVLDQPQHF.

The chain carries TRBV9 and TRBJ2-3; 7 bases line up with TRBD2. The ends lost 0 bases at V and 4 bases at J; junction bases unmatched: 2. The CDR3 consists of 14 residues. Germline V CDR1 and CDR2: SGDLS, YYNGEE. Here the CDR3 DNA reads TGTGCCAGCAGCGTAGAAGCGGGATCAGATACGCAGTATTTT. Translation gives CASSVEAGSDTQYF.

CDR3 in amino acids: CASSLEVAGIRETQYF. The CDR3 coding sequence is TGTGCCAGCAGCTTAGAGGTAGCGGGAATTAGAGAGACCCAGTACTTC. The rearrangement links TRBV7-6 to TRBJ2-5, with 8 bases lining up with TRBD2. The CDR3 loop spans 16 amino acids. Unmatched junction bases numbered 8, after V lost 1 base and J lost 4 bases. The germline V gene encodes CDR1 SGHVS and CDR2 FNYEAQ.

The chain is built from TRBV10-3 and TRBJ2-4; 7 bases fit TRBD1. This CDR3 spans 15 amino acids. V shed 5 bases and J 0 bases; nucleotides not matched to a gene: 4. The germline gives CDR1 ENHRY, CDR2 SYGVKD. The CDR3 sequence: CAISSTGSAKNIQYF. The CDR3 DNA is TGTGCCATCAGTTCGACAGGGTCAGCCAAAAACATTCAGTACTTC.

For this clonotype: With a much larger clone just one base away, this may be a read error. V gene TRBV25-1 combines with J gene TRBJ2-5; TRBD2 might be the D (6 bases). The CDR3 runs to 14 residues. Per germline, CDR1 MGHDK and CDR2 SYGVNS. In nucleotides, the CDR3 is TGTGCCAGCAGTGGTGGAGGGTTGGAGGAGACCCGGTACTTC. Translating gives CASSGGGLEETRYF.

This CDR3 reads CAIKTGGNNQPQHF. CDR3 DNA: TGTGCCATCAAGACAGGGGGCAACAATCAGCCCCAGCATTTT. The genes are TRBV10-3 and TRBJ1-5; TRBD1 agrees at 10 bases. V shed 7 bases, J shed 3 bases, and the junction held 3 bases outside the gene matches. Germline CDR1 is ENHRY and CDR2 is SYGVKD. The CDR3 is made up of 14 amino acids.

The CDR3 here is CASSLRPGTEAGELFF. The DNA of the CDR3 is TGTGCCAGCAGCCTCCGGCCCGGGACAGAAGCCGGGGAGCTGTTTTTT. The rearrangement uses TRBV7-2 and TRBJ2-2; 7 nucleotides line up with TRBD1. After removal of 5 bases from V and 6 bases from J, the junction contained 12 bases not matched to a gene. The CDR3 has 16 amino acids. Germline V lookup: CDR1 SGHTA, CDR2 FQGNSA. Full variable domain (remainder filled in from reference TRBV7-2 and TRBJ2-2): GAGVSQSPSNKVTEKGKDVELRCDPISGHTALYWYRQSLGQGLEFLIYFQGNSAPDKSGLPSDRFSAERTGGSVSTLTIQRTQQEDSAVYLCASSLRPGTEAGELFFGEGSRLTVL.

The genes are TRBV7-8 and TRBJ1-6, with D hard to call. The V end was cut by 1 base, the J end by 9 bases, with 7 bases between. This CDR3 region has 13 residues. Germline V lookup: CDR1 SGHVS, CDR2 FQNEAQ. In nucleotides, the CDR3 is TGTGCCAGCAGCTTAGGGACGGTTTCACCCCTCCACTTT. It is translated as CASSLGTVSPLHF.

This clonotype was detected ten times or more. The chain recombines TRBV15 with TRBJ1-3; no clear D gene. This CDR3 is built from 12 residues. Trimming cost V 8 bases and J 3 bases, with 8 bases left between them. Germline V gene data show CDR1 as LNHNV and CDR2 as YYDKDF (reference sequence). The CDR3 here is CATSWSGNTIYF. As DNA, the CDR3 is TGTGCCACCTCATGGAGTGGAAACACCATATATTTT.

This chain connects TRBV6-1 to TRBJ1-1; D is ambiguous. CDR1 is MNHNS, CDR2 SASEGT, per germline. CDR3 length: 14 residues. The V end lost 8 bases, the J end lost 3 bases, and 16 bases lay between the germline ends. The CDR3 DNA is TGTGCCAGCTCTTATACCGTCGGAGACACTGAAGCTTTCTTT. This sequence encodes CASSYTVGDTEAFF.

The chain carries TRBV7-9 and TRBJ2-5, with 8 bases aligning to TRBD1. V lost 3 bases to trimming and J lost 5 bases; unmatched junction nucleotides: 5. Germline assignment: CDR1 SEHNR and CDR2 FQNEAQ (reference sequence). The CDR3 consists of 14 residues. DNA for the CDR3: TGTGCCAGCAGCTTGGGACAGGTTCTGGAGACCCAGTACTTC. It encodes CASSLGQVLETQYF.

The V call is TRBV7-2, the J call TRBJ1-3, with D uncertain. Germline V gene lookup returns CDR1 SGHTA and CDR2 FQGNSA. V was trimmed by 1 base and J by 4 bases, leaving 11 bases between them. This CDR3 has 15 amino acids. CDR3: CASSLGIGNGNTIYF. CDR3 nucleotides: TGTGCCAGCAGCTTAGGTATAGGGAACGGAAACACCATATATTTT.

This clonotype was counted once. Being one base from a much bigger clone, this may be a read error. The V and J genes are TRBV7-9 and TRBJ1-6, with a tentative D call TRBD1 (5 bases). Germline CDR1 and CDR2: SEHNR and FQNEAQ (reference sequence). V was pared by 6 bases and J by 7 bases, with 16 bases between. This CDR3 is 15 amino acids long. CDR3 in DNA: TGTGCCAGCAGACCGGACAAGCCAGGCAATTCACCCCTCCACTTT. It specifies CASRPDKPGNSPLHF.

CDR3 DNA sequence: TGTGCCAGCAGCTTAGTGGGGGGTCTCGAGCAGTACTTC. Translation gives CASSLVGGLEQYF. V usage is TRBV9 and J usage is TRBJ2-7; D might be TRBD2 (6 bases). V was clipped by 4 bases and J by 6 bases, with 14 bases between them. The V gene's germline CDR1 is SGDLS and CDR2 YYNGEE. CDR3 length: 13 residues.

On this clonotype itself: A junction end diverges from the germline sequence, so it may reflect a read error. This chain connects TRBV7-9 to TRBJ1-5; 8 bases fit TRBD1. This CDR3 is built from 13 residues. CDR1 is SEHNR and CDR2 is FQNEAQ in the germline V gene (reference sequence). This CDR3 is CANSLQGDQPQHF. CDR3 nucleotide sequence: TGTGCCAACAGCTTACAGGGGGATCAGCCCCAGCATTTT.

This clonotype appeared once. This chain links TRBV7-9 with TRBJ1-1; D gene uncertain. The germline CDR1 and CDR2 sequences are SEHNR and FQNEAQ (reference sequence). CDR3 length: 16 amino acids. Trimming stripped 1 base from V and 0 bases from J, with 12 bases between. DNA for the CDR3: TGTGCCAGCAGCTTAGTTCCCGACGGATTGAACACTGAAGCTTTCTTT. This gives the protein CASSLVPDGLNTEAFF.

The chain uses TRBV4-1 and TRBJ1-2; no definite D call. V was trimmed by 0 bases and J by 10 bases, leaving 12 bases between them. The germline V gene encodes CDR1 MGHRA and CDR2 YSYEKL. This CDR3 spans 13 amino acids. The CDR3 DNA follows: TGCGCCAGCAGCCAAGATAGGGAGGGAATCTACACCTTC. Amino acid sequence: CASSQDREGIYTF.

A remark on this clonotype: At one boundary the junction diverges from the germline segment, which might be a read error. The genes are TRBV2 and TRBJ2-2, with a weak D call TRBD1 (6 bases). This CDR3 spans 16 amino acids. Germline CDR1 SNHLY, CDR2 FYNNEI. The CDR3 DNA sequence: TGTGCCAGCAGTGCGTACAGGGTTCCCGGCACCGGGGAGCTGTTCTTT. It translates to CASSAYRVPGTGELFF.

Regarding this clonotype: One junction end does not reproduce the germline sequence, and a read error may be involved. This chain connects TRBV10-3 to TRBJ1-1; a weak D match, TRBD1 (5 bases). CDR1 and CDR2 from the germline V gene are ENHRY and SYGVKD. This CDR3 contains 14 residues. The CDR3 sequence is CAVSGSGLNTEAFF. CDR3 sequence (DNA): TGTGCCGTCAGTGGGTCAGGGTTGAACACTGAAGCTTTCTTT.

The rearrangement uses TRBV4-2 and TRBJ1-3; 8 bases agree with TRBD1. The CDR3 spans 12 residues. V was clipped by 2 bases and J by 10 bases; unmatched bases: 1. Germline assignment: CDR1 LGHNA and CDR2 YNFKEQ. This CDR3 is CASSQRTGTIYF. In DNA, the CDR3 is TGTGCCAGCAGCCAACGGACAGGGACCATATATTTT.

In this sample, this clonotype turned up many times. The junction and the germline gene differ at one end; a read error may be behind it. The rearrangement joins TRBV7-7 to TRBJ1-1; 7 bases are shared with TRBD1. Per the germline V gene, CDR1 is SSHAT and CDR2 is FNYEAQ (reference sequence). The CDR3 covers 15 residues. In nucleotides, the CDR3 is TGTGCTAGCAGCCCAATGGACAGGATGAACACTGAAGCTTTCTTT. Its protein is CASSPMDRMNTEAFF.

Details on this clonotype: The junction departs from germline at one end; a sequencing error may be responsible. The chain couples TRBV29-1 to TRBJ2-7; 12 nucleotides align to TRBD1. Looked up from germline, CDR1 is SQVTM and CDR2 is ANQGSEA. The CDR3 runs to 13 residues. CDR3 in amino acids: CSVVGQGAYGQYF. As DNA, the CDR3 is TGCAGCGTGGTGGGACAGGGGGCCTACGGGCAGTACTTC.

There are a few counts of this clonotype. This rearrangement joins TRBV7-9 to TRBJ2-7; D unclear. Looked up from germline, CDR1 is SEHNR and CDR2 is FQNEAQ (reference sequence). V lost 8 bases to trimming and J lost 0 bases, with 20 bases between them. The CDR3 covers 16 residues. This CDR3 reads CASPPLGGAISYEQYF. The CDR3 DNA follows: TGTGCCAGCCCCCCCCTGGGTGGAGCGATCTCCTACGAGCAGTACTTC.

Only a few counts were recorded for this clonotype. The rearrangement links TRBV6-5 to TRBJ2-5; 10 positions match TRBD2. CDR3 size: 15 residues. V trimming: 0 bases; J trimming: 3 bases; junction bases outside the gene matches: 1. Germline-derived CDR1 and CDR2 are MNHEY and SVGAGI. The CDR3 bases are TGTGCCAGCAGTTACTCAGGACTAGCGGAAGAGACCCAGTACTTC. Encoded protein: CASSYSGLAEETQYF.

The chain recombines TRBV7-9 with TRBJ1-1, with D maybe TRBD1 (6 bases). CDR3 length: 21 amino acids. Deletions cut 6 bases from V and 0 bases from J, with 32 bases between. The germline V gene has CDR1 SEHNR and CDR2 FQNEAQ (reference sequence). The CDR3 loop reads CASRSRALLQGRSPMNTEAFF. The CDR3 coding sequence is TGTGCCAGCAGGTCCCGAGCCCTTCTACAGGGTCGGTCGCCAATGAACACTGAAGCTTTCTTT.